Reported below is one T cell receptor (beta chain). Its antigen is currently unknown. The source of the sample is a study of cytomegalovirus exposure and HLA in healthy donors. Study observations and caveats: Specificity for CMV antigens was confirmed in vitro for three of the CMV-associated chains. Cytomegalovirus association was assigned to approximately 180 TCR beta chains. Per published reports, the classifier diagnosed cytomegalovirus status with high specificity and sensitivity.

Germline CDR1 reads PRHDT; CDR2 reads FYEKMQ (reference sequence). Trimming shortened V by 5 bases and J by 4 bases, and 12 bases separated the two germline ends. The CDR3 length is 15 residues. The study drew the donors from its roughly 120-subject validation cohort, separate from the approximately 700-subject first cohort. Profiled with immunoSEQ multiplex PCR; TCRdb holds only in-frame clones, not every one. The top ten clones hold about 0.7% of a sample with tens of thousands of clones, roughly 93% of them seen once. Sequencing input: PBMCs. The chain couples TRBV13 to TRBJ1-6; D remains unclear. This TCR was sampled from a man between 18 and 29 years old in good health and CMV-seronegative. CDR3: CASSRGAEYNSPLHF. CDR3 DNA: TGTGCCAGCAGCCGCGGTGCGGAATATAATTCACCCCTCCACTTT.